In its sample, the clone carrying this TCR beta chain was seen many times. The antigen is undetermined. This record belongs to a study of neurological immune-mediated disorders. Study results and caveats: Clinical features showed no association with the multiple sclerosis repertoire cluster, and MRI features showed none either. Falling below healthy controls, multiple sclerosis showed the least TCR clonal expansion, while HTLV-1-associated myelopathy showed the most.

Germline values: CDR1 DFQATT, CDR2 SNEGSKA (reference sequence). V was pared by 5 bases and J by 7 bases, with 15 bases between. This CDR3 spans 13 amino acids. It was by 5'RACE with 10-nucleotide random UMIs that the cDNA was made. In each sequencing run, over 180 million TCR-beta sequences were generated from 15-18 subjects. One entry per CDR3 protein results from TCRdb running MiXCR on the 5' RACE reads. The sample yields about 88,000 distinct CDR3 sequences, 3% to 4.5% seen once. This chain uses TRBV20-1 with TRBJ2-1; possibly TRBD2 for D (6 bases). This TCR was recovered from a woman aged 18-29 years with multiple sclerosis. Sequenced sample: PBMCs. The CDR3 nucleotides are TGCAGTGCTGAGCGGGCTGGATGGAATGAGCAGTTCTTC. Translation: CSAERAGWNEQFF.